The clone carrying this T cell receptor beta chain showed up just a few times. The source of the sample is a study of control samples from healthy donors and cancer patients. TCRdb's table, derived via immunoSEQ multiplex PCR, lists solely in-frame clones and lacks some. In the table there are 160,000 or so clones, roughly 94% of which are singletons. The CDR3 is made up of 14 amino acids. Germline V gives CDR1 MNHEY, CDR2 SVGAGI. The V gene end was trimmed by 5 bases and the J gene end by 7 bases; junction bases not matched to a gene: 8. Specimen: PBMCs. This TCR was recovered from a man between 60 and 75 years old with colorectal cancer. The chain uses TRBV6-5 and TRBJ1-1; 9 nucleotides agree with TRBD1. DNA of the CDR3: TGTGCCAGCAGTAGGGGACAGGGCTCGGGTGAAGCTTTCTTT. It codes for CASSRGQGSGEAFF.